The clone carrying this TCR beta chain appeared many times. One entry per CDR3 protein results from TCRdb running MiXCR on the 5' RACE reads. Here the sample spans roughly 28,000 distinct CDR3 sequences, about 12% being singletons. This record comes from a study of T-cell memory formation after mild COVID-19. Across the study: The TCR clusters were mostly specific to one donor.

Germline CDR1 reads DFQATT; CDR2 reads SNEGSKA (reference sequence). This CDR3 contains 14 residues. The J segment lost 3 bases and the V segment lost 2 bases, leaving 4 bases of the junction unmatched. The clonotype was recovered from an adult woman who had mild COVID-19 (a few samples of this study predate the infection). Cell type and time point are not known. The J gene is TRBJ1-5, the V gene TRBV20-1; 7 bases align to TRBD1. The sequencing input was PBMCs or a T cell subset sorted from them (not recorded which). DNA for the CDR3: TGCAGTGCTAGAACTGACAGGGACAATCAGCCCCAGCATTTT. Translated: CSARTDRDNQPQHF.